The TCR beta chain under discussion was sequenced for a study of blood T cell repertoires in COVID-19. Across the whole study: The study drew acute and convalescent COVID-19 samples from the United States, Italy and Spain. In each case, the material was cDNA or gDNA derived from T cells, B-cell-depleted T cells, or PBMCs.

The sample holds a few counts of this clone. How the authors handled the data: Reference gene primer amplification gave nucleated cell count estimates. Data came from immunoSEQ multiplex PCR; TCRdb stores just in-frame clones and leaves some out. The DNA gave D and trimming, while V, J and clone size come from that table. The table has about 86,000 clones, over 70% seen once. This CDR3 has 14 residues. Germline CDR1 LNHDA, CDR2 SQIVND (reference sequence). Trimming pared 6 bases from V and 2 bases from J, leaving 13 bases between. The gene calls are TRBV19 and TRBJ1-2, with D unresolved. The material sequenced was peripheral blood. The clonotype was recovered from a woman aged 80 or over with active or convalescent COVID-19. DNA for the CDR3: TGTGCCAGTAGCCCTACGGGAGTCAACTATGGCTACACCTTC. Translated, it gives CASSPTGVNYGYTF.